This T cell receptor (beta chain) stems from a study of preoperative IRX-2 immunotherapy in early breast cancer. The length of the CDR3 is 16 residues. The germline V gene has CDR1 KGHSH and CDR2 LQKENI. Between the trimmed V and J ends, which lost 1 base and 6 bases, there was a span of 18 bases. Treatment defined: preoperative locoregional IRX-2 cytokine immunotherapy. Patients received preoperative, locoregional IRX-2 cytokine immunotherapy in a phase Ib study. Libraries were prepared by immunoSEQ multiplex PCR; TCRdb keeps only in-frame clonotypes and omits some of them. The repertoire holds over 20,000 clones, with over 75% as singletons.

Sequences were derived from lymph node tissue, sampled after IRX-2 immunotherapy. The chain is built from TRBV18 and TRBJ1-2, with D tentatively TRBD1 (5 bases). The receptor was derived from a human donor with breast cancer. In DNA form, the CDR3 reads TGTGCCAGCTCACCACTGCAGGGCTTCACCGGTGATGGCTACACCTTC. Translation gives CASSPLQGFTGDGYTF.